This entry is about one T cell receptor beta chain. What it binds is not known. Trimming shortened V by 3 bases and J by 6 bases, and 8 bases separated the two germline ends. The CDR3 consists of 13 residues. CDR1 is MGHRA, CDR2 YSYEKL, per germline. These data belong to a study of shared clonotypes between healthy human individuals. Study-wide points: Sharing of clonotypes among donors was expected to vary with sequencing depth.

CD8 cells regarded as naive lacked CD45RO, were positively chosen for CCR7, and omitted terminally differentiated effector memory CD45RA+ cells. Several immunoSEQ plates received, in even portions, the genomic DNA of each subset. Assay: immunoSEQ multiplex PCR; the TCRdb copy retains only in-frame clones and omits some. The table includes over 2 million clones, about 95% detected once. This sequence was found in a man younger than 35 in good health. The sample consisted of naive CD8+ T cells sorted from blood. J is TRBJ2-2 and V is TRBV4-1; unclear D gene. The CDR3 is CASSHPSAGELFF. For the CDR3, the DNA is TGCGCCAGCAGCCACCCCTCCGCCGGGGAGCTGTTTTTT.